A single sample gave rise to the 26 T cell receptor beta chains below, sequenced in a study of blood T cells in healthy people across ages. The authors ran a second PCR of about 6 to 11 cycles using a sample-barcoded 5' primer and a J-beta primer mix. TCRdb analysed the 5' RACE reads with MiXCR anew, one entry per CDR3 protein. Of 1.5 million or so distinct CDR3 sequences listed, 35% to 45% are singletons. Source material: blood. The origin of the receptors is a woman aged 18-29 years in good health.

The V call is TRBV30, the J call TRBJ1-6; 7 nucleotides align to TRBD1. The germline gives CDR1 GTSNPN, CDR2 SVGIG (reference sequence). The trim removed 1 base at V and 10 bases at J, leaving 1 base unmatched. The CDR3 contains 12 residues. DNA for the CDR3: TGTGCCTGGAGTGGACAGGGCTCACCCCTCCACTTT. Residues: CAWSGQGSPLHF.

This clonotype appeared a few times. This chain links TRBV20-1 with TRBJ2-5, with TRBD1 matching 8 bases. Germline assignment: CDR1 DFQATT and CDR2 SNEGSKA (reference sequence). This CDR3 is built from 14 residues. Losses at the gene ends were 2 bases for V and 7 bases for J; bases not matched to a gene: 9. CDR3 sequence (DNA): TGCAGTGCTAGACAAATGTTTGGACAGGGGACCCAGTACTTC. The encoded protein is CSARQMFGQGTQYF.

The chain employs TRBV10-1 and TRBJ1-4; 7 bases are shared with TRBD1. Germline assignment: CDR1 WNHNN and CDR2 SYGVQD (reference sequence). V gave up 4 bases and J gave up 11 bases; unmatched junction bases: 13. The CDR3 contains 15 residues. The CDR3 loop is CASSANQGDGGKLFF. The CDR3 DNA reads TGCGCCAGCAGTGCAAACCAGGGGGACGGCGGTAAACTGTTTTTT.

The chain combines TRBV6-1 with TRBJ1-2; D may be TRBD1 (6 bases). CDR1 is MNHNS and CDR2 is SASEGT in the germline V gene. The CDR3 totals 14 residues. V was shortened by 5 bases and J by 2 bases, with 12 bases between the two germline ends. Here the CDR3 reads CASSSWTENYGYTF. The CDR3, as DNA: TGTGCCAGCAGTTCCTGGACAGAGAACTATGGCTACACCTTC.

The V gene is TRBV29-1, the J gene TRBJ2-4; D may be TRBD1 (5 bases). The CDR3 loop spans 12 amino acids. Per germline, CDR1 SQVTM and CDR2 ANQGSEA. The V end lost 7 bases, the J end lost 8 bases, and 15 bases lay between the germline ends. The CDR3: CSAYQGSDIQYF. The CDR3 nucleotides are TGCAGCGCGTACCAGGGATCGGACATTCAGTACTTC.

This rearrangement joins TRBV10-3 to TRBJ2-1, with 8 nucleotides matching TRBD1. Germline loops: CDR1 ENHRY, CDR2 SYGVKD. This CDR3 has 15 amino acids. Unmatched junction bases numbered 2, after V lost 4 bases and J lost 0 bases. The CDR3 here is CAISGGQDSYNEQFF. The CDR3 DNA is TGTGCCATCAGTGGGGGACAGGACTCCTACAATGAGCAGTTCTTC.

The rearrangement links TRBV4-1 to TRBJ2-3; 7 bases line up with TRBD2. V lost 1 base to trimming and J lost 4 bases; unmatched junction nucleotides: 5. CDR3 length: 15 residues. Germline values: CDR1 MGHRA, CDR2 YSYEKL. As DNA, the CDR3 is TGCGCCAGCAGCCAAGCTAGCGGAGGGGCAGATACGCAGTATTTT. Protein sequence: CASSQASGGADTQYF.

This clonotype was counted a few times. V is TRBV12-3 or TRBV12-4 and J is TRBJ2-1; D is perhaps TRBD2 (5 bases). V lost 7 bases and J lost 9, with 13 bases in between. This CDR3 has 12 amino acids. The CDR3 reads CASNPLRGEQFF. As DNA, the CDR3 is TGTGCCAGCAACCCACTACGGGGTGAGCAGTTCTTC.

V gene TRBV11-2 combines with J gene TRBJ2-7; D may match TRBD1 or TRBD2 (5 bases each). Germline CDR1 and CDR2: SGHAT and FQNNGV. Trimming took off 0 bases at V and 3 bases at J, with 12 bases between the two ends. The CDR3 contains 15 residues. CDR3 protein: CASSLDLGRNYEQYF. For the CDR3, the DNA is TGTGCCAGCAGCTTAGACCTGGGACGGAACTACGAGCAGTACTTC. Together with reference TRBV11-2 and TRBJ2-7, the CDR3 gives the full variable domain: EAGVAQSPRYKIIEKRQSVAFWCNPISGHATLYWYQQILGQGPKLLIQFQNNGVVDDSQLPKDRFSAERLKGVDSTLKIQPAKLEDSAVYLCASSLDLGRNYEQYFGPGTRLTVT.

The genes are TRBV12-3 or TRBV12-4 and TRBJ2-1, with 9 nucleotides matching TRBD2. Trimming took 8 bases from V and 8 from J; bases not matched to a gene: 4. This CDR3 contains 12 residues. CDR3: CASAGGLDEQFF. The CDR3 nucleotides read TGTGCCAGCGCGGGGGGGCTCGATGAGCAGTTCTTC.

This clonotype was counted between two and nine times. The chain carries TRBV12-3 or TRBV12-4 and TRBJ2-2, with 8 bases matching TRBD2. The CDR3 is 15 residues long. V trimming: 4 bases; J trimming: 0 bases; junction bases outside the gene matches: 1. The CDR3 region is CASSSSGSNTGELFF. In DNA, the CDR3 is TGTGCCAGCAGTTCTAGCGGGTCGAACACCGGGGAGCTGTTTTTT.

This clonotype was counted a few times. The chain has TRBV20-1 and TRBJ2-5, with TRBD1 identical over 9 bases. After removal of 5 bases from V and 7 bases from J, the junction contained 17 bases not matched to a gene. Germline V gives CDR1 DFQATT, CDR2 SNEGSKA (reference sequence). The CDR3 runs 16 residues. In nucleotides, the CDR3 is TGCAGTGCTCCCCGTCCCGGGACAGGGTTCGAAGGGACCCAGTACTTC. Translated: CSAPRPGTGFEGTQYF.

A single count supports this clonotype. This clone may be a read error of a much larger clone one base away. This chain links TRBV15 with TRBJ2-1; TRBD2 agrees at 7 bases. Germline CDR1 is LNHNV and CDR2 is YYDKDF (reference sequence). The CDR3 is 18 amino acids. CDR3 bases: TGTGCCACCAACAGAGATCCCCCGCTAGCGGAGGCCTACAATGAGCAGTTCTTC. Protein product: CATNRDPPLAEAYNEQFF. The full variable domain, with the rest looked up from reference TRBV15 and TRBJ2-1, is DAMVIQNPRYQVTQFGKPVTLSCSQTLNHNVMYWYQQKSSQAPKLLFHYYDKDFNNEADTPDNFQSRRPNTSFCFLDIRSPGLGDTAMYLCATNRDPPLAEAYNEQFFGPGTRLTVL.

The CDR3 coding sequence is TGTGCCATGGCTAGCGGACCCTACGAGCAGTACTTC. It is translated as CAMASGPYEQYF. The chain recombines TRBV10-3 with TRBJ2-7, with 7 bases identical to TRBD2. The CDR3 has 12 amino acids. Germline V gives CDR1 ENHRY, CDR2 SYGVKD. V was pared by 9 bases and J by 2 bases, with 4 bases of the junction left unmatched.

This clonotype came up a few times. This sequence joins TRBV10-3 and TRBJ1-4; D may be TRBD1 (6 bases). V gave up 3 bases and J gave up 8 bases, with 7 bases separating them. The CDR3 totals 12 residues. Per the germline V gene, CDR1 is ENHRY and CDR2 is SYGVKD. CDR3 in amino acids: CAISDDREKLFF. As DNA, the CDR3 is TGTGCCATCAGTGACGACAGGGAAAAACTGTTTTTT.

V usage is TRBV7-9 and J usage is TRBJ2-1, with D tentatively TRBD2 (5 bases). Per germline, CDR1 SEHNR and CDR2 FQNEAQ (reference sequence). This CDR3 spans 17 amino acids. Trimming shortened V by 5 bases and J by 0 bases, and 17 bases separated the two germline ends. The DNA for the CDR3 is TGTGCCAGCAGCCCCCAAGGAGCGGCATACTCCTACAATGAGCAGTTCTTC. This translates into CASSPQGAAYSYNEQFF.

This clonotype was seen more than once but under ten times. The chain is built from TRBV2 and TRBJ2-1, with TRBD1 as a possible D gene (6 bases). Trimming stripped 6 bases from V and 1 base from J, with 22 bases between. Germline lookup yields CDR1 SNHLY and CDR2 FYNNEI. The CDR3 is 18 residues long. The CDR3 region has the DNA TGTGCCAGCAGGGGCATATTCCAGGGGATAAGGTCCTACAATGAGCAGTTCTTC. The encoded protein is CASRGIFQGIRSYNEQFF.

The V call is TRBV6-6, the J call TRBJ1-5; D remains unclear. V shed 2 bases and J shed 3 bases, with 11 bases lying between them. Germline lookup yields CDR1 MNHNY and CDR2 SVGAGI (reference sequence). CDR3 size: 15 residues. CDR3 nucleotides: TGTGCCAGCAGTTACGGCAGGTCGGCCAATCAGCCCCAGCATTTT. This gives the protein CASSYGRSANQPQHF.

The rearrangement links TRBV6-6 to TRBJ1-3; 9 nucleotides align to TRBD1. The J segment lost 8 bases and the V segment lost 6 bases, leaving 8 bases of the junction unmatched. CDR1 MNHNY and CDR2 SVGAGI come from the germline V gene (reference sequence). The length of the CDR3 is 14 residues. CDR3: CASSRGTGLDTIYF. As DNA, the CDR3 is TGTGCCAGCAGCCGGGGGACAGGGTTGGACACCATATATTTT.

This clonotype was observed a handful of times. CDR3 sequence reads: CSAIAGVGDTQYF. DNA for the CDR3: TGCAGTGCAATAGCGGGGGTAGGAGATACGCAGTATTTT. The chain recombines TRBV20-1 with TRBJ2-3, with 9 bases matching TRBD2. This CDR3 region has 13 residues. The J segment lost 5 bases and the V segment lost 6 bases, leaving 6 bases of the junction unmatched. Germline CDR1 reads DFQATT; CDR2 reads SNEGSKA (reference sequence).

The chain uses TRBV15 and TRBJ1-4; 8 bases align to TRBD1. Germline loops: CDR1 LNHNV, CDR2 YYDKDF (reference sequence). CDR3 length: 16 residues. The J segment lost 3 bases and the V segment lost 7 bases, leaving 10 bases of the junction unmatched. CDR3 loop: CATNTAEGQANEKLFF. CDR3 coding DNA: TGTGCCACCAACACTGCAGAGGGACAGGCTAATGAAAAACTGTTTTTT.

The chain joins TRBV5-1 to TRBJ1-3; D is unclear. Germline V gene lookup returns CDR1 SGHRS and CDR2 YFSETQ. This CDR3 has 15 residues. Trimming left V 2 bases short and J 0 bases short, with 9 bases between. For the CDR3, the DNA is TGCGCCAGCAGCTTAGGTGCCGTCTCTGGAAACACCATATATTTT. This encodes CASSLGAVSGNTIYF. Complete variable domain (other parts from reference TRBV5-1 and TRBJ1-3): KAGVTQTPRYLIKTRGQQVTLSCSPISGHRSVSWYQQTPGQGLQFLFEYFSETQRNKGNFPGRFSGRQFSNSRSEMNVSTLELGDSALYLCASSLGAVSGNTIYFGEGSWLTVV.

J is TRBJ2-5 and V is TRBV27; no firm D call. The length of the CDR3 is 13 residues. CDR1 is MNHEY and CDR2 is SMNVEV in the germline V gene (reference sequence). V was shortened by 2 bases and J by 4 bases, with 8 bases between the two germline ends. This chain's CDR3 is CASSLNPVETQYF. The CDR3 DNA sequence: TGTGCCAGCAGTTTAAATCCGGTAGAGACCCAGTACTTC.

This clonotype was found a few times. The rearrangement links TRBV12-3 or TRBV12-4 to TRBJ1-5; 7 bases map to TRBD1. V shed 3 bases, J shed 5 bases, and the junction held 1 base outside the gene matches. The CDR3 loop spans 13 amino acids. CDR3: CASSFTGDQPQHF. In nucleotides, the CDR3 is TGTGCCAGCAGTTTTACAGGGGATCAGCCCCAGCATTTT.

J is TRBJ2-1 and V is TRBV30; the match to TRBD2 covers 11 bases. Losses at the gene ends were 1 base for V and 3 bases for J; bases not matched to a gene: 5. CDR1 is GTSNPN, CDR2 SVGIG, per germline (reference sequence). The CDR3 covers 16 residues. The CDR3 nucleotides read TGTGCCTGGAGTGCGGGGACTAGCGGATTCTACAATGAGCAGTTCTTC. Encoded protein: CAWSAGTSGFYNEQFF.

The chain uses TRBV6-5 and TRBJ2-7; 12 bases match TRBD2. The J call may be in error: the DNA end matches TRBJ2-5 better. CDR3 size: 14 residues. Germline V lookup: CDR1 MNHEY, CDR2 SVGAGI. CDR3 sequence: CASNQGLAGQTQYF. The CDR3 DNA is TGTGCCAGCAACCAGGGACTAGCGGGTCAGACCCAGTACTTC.